The subject of this entry is one T cell receptor beta chain. Its antigen is not known. This entry belongs to a study of cytomegalovirus exposure and HLA in healthy donors. The study ran its PCR with 60 Vbeta and 13 Jbeta primers. Here immunoSEQ multiplex PCR was the method, and the copy in TCRdb shows in-frame clones only, minus some. This sample carries approximately 75,000 clones, 65% to 90% of them seen once, and the ten largest clones take 15% to 20%. Findings and limits, study-wide: Investigators reported 150 to 200 TCR beta chains as tied to cytomegalovirus.

The TCR sequence derives from a man between 65 and 79 years old in good health and CMV-seropositive. Sequenced input: PBMCs.

The CDR3 DNA sequence: TGTGCCAGCAGCAAAGTCGGGGACAGGGAAAATAGCAATCAGCCCCAGCATTTT. It translates to CASSKVGDRENSNQPQHF. The gene calls are TRBV21-1 and TRBJ1-5; the table's TRBD1 call for D was not verified on the DNA. TRBV21-1 is designated a pseudogene. This CDR3 has 18 amino acids.